A single sample gave rise to the 13 T cell receptor beta chains below, sequenced in a study of cytomegalovirus exposure and HLA in healthy donors. Using immunoSEQ multiplex PCR, the repertoire was profiled, and TCRdb retains in-frame clones only, with some absent. The profile covers about 160,000 clones, with about 90% appearing a single time and under 7% taken by the ten largest. The source material was PBMCs. All receptors come from a woman aged 25 to 45 in good health and CMV-seronegative.

The chain combines TRBV7-8 with TRBJ2-3, with a possible D match to TRBD2 (5 bases). The CDR3 sequence is 15 residues long. V was clipped by 5 bases and J by 6 bases, with 18 bases between them. CDR1 SGHVS and CDR2 FQNEAQ come from the germline V gene. In DNA form, the CDR3 reads TGTGCCAGCAGCCAAAGCGGTTCTGTATCCGATACGCAGTATTTT. This gives the protein CASSQSGSVSDTQYF.

This clone appeared once. The CDR3 bases are TGTGCCAGCTCCCAAAGCTCTGGAAACACCATATATTTT. The encoded protein is CASSQSSGNTIYF. The V call is TRBV18, the J call TRBJ1-3; D gene uncertain. Germline values: CDR1 KGHSH, CDR2 LQKENI. V was clipped by 6 bases and J by 0 bases, with 6 bases between them. There are 13 residues in the CDR3.

This chain joins TRBV5-6 and TRBJ2-1, with no clear D. V gave up 0 bases and J gave up 6 bases, with 7 bases separating them. The CDR3 totals 13 residues. CDR1 is SGHDT, CDR2 YYEEEE, per germline. The CDR3 nucleotides are TGTGCCAGCAGCTTGGGGCCCACCAATGAGCAGTTCTTC. It yields the protein CASSLGPTNEQFF.

This clone was counted a few times. The rearrangement links TRBV13 to TRBJ1-5; D is unclear. CDR3 length equals 13 residues. The V end was cut by 5 bases, the J end by 7 bases, with 12 bases between. Germline values: CDR1 PRHDT, CDR2 FYEKMQ (reference sequence). In DNA, the CDR3 is TGTGCCAGCAGCCTGGGTACACGACAGCCCCAGCATTTT. Amino acids: CASSLGTRQPQHF. The whole variable domain, remainder taken from reference TRBV13 and TRBJ1-5, is AAGVIQSPRHLIKEKRETATLKCYPIPRHDTVYWYQQGPGQDPQFLISFYEKMQSDKGSIPDRFSAQQFSDYHSELNMSSLELGDSALYFCASSLGTRQPQHFGDGTRLSIL.

This sequence joins TRBV5-1 and TRBJ2-7; 11 bases fit TRBD2. Germline V lookup: CDR1 SGHRS, CDR2 YFSETQ. V was pared by 4 bases and J by 4 bases, with 7 bases of the junction left unmatched. This CDR3 contains 15 residues. The CDR3 nucleotides read TGCGCCAGCAGCACACTAGCGGGAGACTCATACGAGCAGTACTTC. This gives the protein CASSTLAGDSYEQYF.

The chain combines TRBV27 with TRBJ2-7, with D perhaps TRBD1 (6 bases). Germline lookup yields CDR1 MNHEY and CDR2 SMNVEV (reference sequence). This CDR3 contains 14 residues. The V gene lost 4 bases and the J gene lost 3 bases, with 13 bases spanning the gap. CDR3 coding DNA: TGTGCCAGCAGTTCCCCGACAGGATACTACGAGCAGTACTTC. It codes for CASSSPTGYYEQYF.

This clone was recorded a few times. The V gene is TRBV5-6, the J gene TRBJ1-1, with 8 bases lining up with TRBD1. V gave up 4 bases and J gave up 10 bases; unmatched junction bases: 12. Germline V gives CDR1 SGHDT, CDR2 YYEEEE. The CDR3 has 14 residues. CDR3 DNA sequence: TGTGCCAGCAGCAGGAGACAGGGGAGTTCAGGAGCTTTCTTT. Amino acid sequence: CASSRRQGSSGAFF.

This clone was counted only a few times. CDR3 region: CASSPLDSYEQYF. CDR3 coding DNA: TGTGCCAGCAGCCCACTAGACTCCTACGAGCAGTACTTC. V is TRBV6-6 and J is TRBJ2-7, with D maybe TRBD2 (5 bases). Germline V gene data show CDR1 as MNHNY and CDR2 as SVGAGI (reference sequence). The CDR3 totals 13 residues. Trimming left V 6 bases short and J 0 bases short, with 9 bases between.

The J gene is TRBJ1-6, the V gene TRBV27; the D gene is possibly TRBD1 (6 bases). Germline CDR1 is MNHEY and CDR2 is SMNVEV (reference sequence). V gave up 9 bases and J gave up 0 bases, with 15 bases separating them. The CDR3 is made up of 16 amino acids. DNA of the CDR3: TGTGCCAGTGGCCGAGGGGGTAGCTCCTATAATTCACCCCTCCACTTT. Translation gives CASGRGGSSYNSPLHF.

This chain uses TRBV2 with TRBJ1-4; TRBD1 agrees at 8 bases. This CDR3 has 18 amino acids. Unmatched junction bases numbered 12, after V lost 2 bases and J lost 4 bases. Germline loops: CDR1 SNHLY, CDR2 FYNNEI. This CDR3 is CASSEKFRATGGNEKLFF. CDR3 coding DNA: TGTGCCAGCAGTGAAAAGTTTAGGGCAACAGGGGGTAATGAAAAACTGTTTTTT. Full variable domain (rest looked up from reference TRBV2 and TRBJ1-4): EPEVTQTPSHQVTQMGQEVILRCVPISNHLYFYWYRQILGQKVEFLVSFYNNEISEKSEIFDDQFSVERPDGSNFTLKIRSTKLEDSAMYFCASSEKFRATGGNEKLFFGSGTQLSVL.

V usage is TRBV7-2 and J usage is TRBJ2-7, with D unclear. This CDR3 has 14 amino acids. Germline V CDR1 and CDR2: SGHTA, FQGNSA. The ends were cut back, 2 bases at V and 2 bases at J, with 10 bases in the middle. The DNA for the CDR3 is TGTGCCAGCAGCTTATCAGAGTTGACCTACGAGCAGTACTTC. This translates into CASSLSELTYEQYF.

CDR3 sequence (DNA): TGTGCCAGCAGTTCGTGGGGGGCCACTGAAGCTTTCTTT. Amino acids: CASSSWGATEAFF. The chain joins TRBV27 to TRBJ1-1; weak D call: TRBD1 (6 bases). The V end lost 4 bases, the J end lost 4 bases, and 10 bases lay between the germline ends. CDR1 and CDR2 (germline): MNHEY, SMNVEV (reference sequence). The CDR3 length is 13 residues.

The chain couples TRBV10-1 to TRBJ1-2, with TRBD1 identical over 7 bases. CDR3 size: 18 residues. The V gene end was trimmed by 7 bases and the J gene end by 1 base; junction bases not matched to a gene: 18. Germline CDR1 WNHNN, CDR2 SYGVQD (reference sequence). The CDR3 is CASTFPTGAHTVNYGYTF. The DNA of the CDR3 is TGCGCCAGCACTTTCCCTACAGGGGCGCATACCGTTAACTATGGCTACACCTTC.